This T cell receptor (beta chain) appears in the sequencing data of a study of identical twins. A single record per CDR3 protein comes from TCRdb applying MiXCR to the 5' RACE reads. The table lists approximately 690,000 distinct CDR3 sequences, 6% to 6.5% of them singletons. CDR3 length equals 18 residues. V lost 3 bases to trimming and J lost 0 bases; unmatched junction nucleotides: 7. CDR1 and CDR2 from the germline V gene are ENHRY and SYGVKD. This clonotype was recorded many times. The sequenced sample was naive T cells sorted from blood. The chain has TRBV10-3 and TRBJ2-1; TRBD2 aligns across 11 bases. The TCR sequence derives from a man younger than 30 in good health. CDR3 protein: CAISELGLAGRSYNEQFF. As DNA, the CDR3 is TGTGCCATCAGTGAATTAGGACTAGCGGGCCGCTCCTACAATGAGCAGTTCTTC.